There are a few counts of the clone carrying this T cell receptor (beta chain). These data belong to a study of regulatory T cells in long-lasting Graves disease. HTBI primers from iRepertoire and Arm-PCR of CDR3 regions yielded the TCR beta libraries. TCRdb fed the multiplex PCR reads into MiXCR, producing one record per CDR3 protein. The sample lists about 610,000 distinct CDR3 sequences, 15% to 20% occurring once. Sample time point: newly diagnosed GD, antithyroid drugs for less than 3 months. Construction of the TCR library relied on RNA isolated from PBMCs. This CDR3 is built from 14 residues. The V segment lost 6 bases and the J segment 7 bases; nucleotides outside the gene matches: 11. The germline gives CDR1 MDHEN, CDR2 SYDVKM. This sample also belongs to another study, concerning T cells in Graves' hyperthyroidism and ophthalmopathy. Per that paper: The TCR CDR3 was amplified in a first-round RT-PCR using the HTBI primer set.

This chain links TRBV28 with TRBJ2-7; 8 bases are shared with TRBD1. The source of this sequence is a young man with Graves disease. The sequencing here drew on peripheral blood mononuclear cells (PBMCs), taken at new diagnosis, from a patient treated with antithyroid drugs. CDR3 nucleotide sequence: TGTGCCAGCAGCCCACAGGGGGGTATTATGGAGCAGTACTTC. Its translation: CASSPQGGIMEQYF.